A single sample is the source of the 5 T cell receptor beta chains below, sequenced in a study of T-cell reconstitution after alpha-beta-depleted transplantation in children. Preparation of the TCRbeta library involved a method that used unique molecular identifiers. TCRdb ran MiXCR on the PCR reads and lists one entry per CDR3 protein. The repertoire consists of roughly 90,000 distinct CDR3 sequences, with 10% to 15% occurring once and the leading ten covering approximately 13%. The specimen comprised PBMCs from the stem cell graft donor, sampled from the stem cell graft. The source is a human donor who donated a stem cell graft to a child with inherited bone marrow failure.

This clonotype was counted at least ten times. V and J are TRBV7-2 and TRBJ1-2, with TRBD1 matching over 7 bases. CDR3 length equals 15 residues. Germline values: CDR1 SGHTA, CDR2 FQGNSA. V trimming: 5 bases; J trimming: 0 bases; junction bases outside the gene matches: 6. CDR3 sequence reads: CASSPGQASNYGYTF. CDR3 in DNA: TGTGCCAGCAGCCCCGGACAGGCTTCTAACTATGGCTACACCTTC.

This clonotype was seen repeatedly, ten times or more. CDR3 region: CSAFLDNEQFF. The CDR3 nucleotides read TGCAGTGCTTTTTTGGACAATGAGCAGTTCTTC. The rearrangement links TRBV20-1 to TRBJ2-1; D gene ambiguous. The CDR3 spans 11 residues. Per the germline V gene, CDR1 is DFQATT and CDR2 is SNEGSKA (reference sequence). Between the trimmed V and J ends, which lost 5 bases and 5 bases, there was a span of 7 bases.

Many counts were recorded for this clonotype. V gene TRBV7-9 combines with J gene TRBJ2-1; D may be TRBD2 (6 bases). V lost 5 bases and J 0 bases, leaving 14 bases between the germline ends. Germline-derived CDR1 and CDR2 are SEHNR and FQNEAQ (reference sequence). CDR3 size: 16 residues. The CDR3: CASSPRRANSYNEQFF. In DNA form, the CDR3 reads TGTGCCAGCAGCCCGAGGAGGGCGAACTCCTACAATGAGCAGTTCTTC.

This clonotype was counted many times. The V gene is TRBV29-1, the J gene TRBJ1-1; D not certain. Germline CDR1 reads SQVTM; CDR2 reads ANQGSEA. The length of the CDR3 is 11 residues. V shed 3 bases and J shed 4 bases, with 6 bases lying between them. CDR3 sequence (DNA): TGCAGCGTTGACGGTAGCACTGAAGCTTTCTTT. Amino acid sequence: CSVDGSTEAFF.

The chain combines TRBV7-9 with TRBJ2-1; TRBD2 matches at 15 bases. The V gene's germline CDR1 is SEHNR and CDR2 FQNEAQ (reference sequence). The CDR3 loop spans 17 amino acids. Losses at the gene ends were 5 bases for V and 0 bases for J; bases not matched to a gene: 2. For the CDR3, the DNA is TGTGCCAGCAGCCGGACTAGCGGGGGGGCCTCCTACAATGAGCAGTTCTTC. Protein sequence: CASSRTSGGASYNEQFF.